Included here is one T cell receptor beta chain sequence, with context. Sequencing used immunoSEQ multiplex PCR; TCRdb keeps in-frame clones, though not all of them. The sample carries 250,000 to 300,000 clones, over 75% recorded once. The data derive from a study of Ad26.COV2.S vaccination and SARS-CoV-2 variants. Treatment of the sample: about 20 received Ad26.COV2.S at low or high dose, single or two shots; a few received placebo; per-sample allocation not given. Day 63 following the first vaccine or placebo injection was when the samples were taken. The V gene's germline CDR1 is MNHNY and CDR2 SVGAGI (reference sequence). This CDR3 has 16 residues. V lost 2 bases and J lost 5, with 16 bases in between.

This clonotype was sampled from a person between 18 and 59 years old who received the Ad26.COV2.S COVID-19 vaccine or a placebo. The V call is TRBV6-6, the J call TRBJ1-5, with a weak D call TRBD1 (6 bases). The sample was peripheral blood, taken in a trial of Ad26.COV2.S vaccine versus placebo. The CDR3 protein is CASSYVRGARDQPQHF. In nucleotides, the CDR3 is TGTGCCAGCAGTTACGTAAGGGGGGCAAGGGATCAGCCCCAGCATTTT.